This T cell receptor beta chain is from a study of Graves' ophthalmopathy and Graves' hyperthyroidism. It was from under 13 ml of fresh peripheral blood that the PBMCs came. The CDR3 spans 17 residues. Germline V CDR1 and CDR2: MNHEY, SMNVEV (reference sequence). Trimming took 2 bases from V and 4 from J; bases not matched to a gene: 11. This clonotype was counted ten times or more. Using RNA transcripts, the TCR beta CDR3 regions were amplified. Second-round multiplex PCR came after a first-round RT-PCR that employed HTBI primers. TCRdb recomputed calls from the multiplex PCR reads with MiXCR, one row per CDR3 protein. The sample carries hundreds of thousands of distinct CDR3 sequences, roughly 20% recorded once.

The sample taken for sequencing was peripheral blood. The chain couples TRBV27 to TRBJ1-2, with 9 bases lining up with TRBD1. The sequence derives from a woman aged 18-30 years with stable Graves' hyperthyroidism. Here the CDR3 reads CASSLLPFRDRVYGYTF. The CDR3 nucleotides read TGTGCCAGCAGTTTACTTCCGTTCCGGGACAGGGTCTATGGCTACACCTTC.